This entry lists 32 T cell receptor beta chains sequenced from one sample in a study of Ad26.COV2.S vaccination and SARS-CoV-2 variants. This table comes from immunoSEQ multiplex PCR, and its TCRdb copy is limited to in-frame clones, with some not included. In the table there are about 280,000 clones, around 87% of which are singletons. Treatment indicated: roughly 19 received Ad26.COV2.S at low or high dose, single or two shots; about 5 received placebo; per-sample allocation not given. After the first vaccine or placebo injection, samples were drawn on day 63. The sequencing here drew on peripheral blood, taken in a trial of Ad26.COV2.S vaccine versus placebo. These receptors all come from a person aged 18-60 years who received the Ad26.COV2.S COVID-19 vaccine or a placebo.

The chain uses TRBV5-1 and TRBJ2-2; D is possibly TRBD2 (6 bases). The ends were cut back, 0 bases at V and 2 bases at J, with 11 bases in the middle. The CDR3 spans 16 residues. Looked up from germline, CDR1 is SGHRS and CDR2 is YFSETQ. The CDR3: CASSLGLATNTGELFF. CDR3 coding DNA: TGCGCCAGCAGCTTGGGCCTAGCGACAAACACCGGGGAGCTGTTTTTT.

This rearrangement joins TRBV15 to TRBJ1-2, with 9 nucleotides matching TRBD1. The CDR3 extends over 17 amino acids. From germline, CDR1 is LNHNV and CDR2 YYDKDF (reference sequence). Unmatched junction bases numbered 15, after V lost 5 bases and J lost 5 bases. The CDR3 is CATSGHRDRASFYGYTF. The CDR3 DNA follows: TGTGCCACCAGCGGGCACCGGGACAGGGCTTCTTTTTATGGCTACACCTTC.

The rearrangement joins TRBV10-3 to TRBJ2-1; 11 bases agree with TRBD2. Trimming removed 3 bases from V and 0 bases from J; junction bases left unmatched: 10. Germline CDR1 is ENHRY and CDR2 is SYGVKD. The length of the CDR3 is 19 residues. The CDR3 loop reads CAISERLAGSTSSYNEQFF. The CDR3 DNA reads as TGTGCCATCAGTGAAAGACTAGCGGGATCCACGAGCTCCTACAATGAGCAGTTCTTC.

This sequence joins TRBV6-5 and TRBJ1-5; D might be TRBD1 (5 bases). The germline gives CDR1 MNHEY, CDR2 SVGAGI. The CDR3 totals 14 residues. The V end lost 5 bases, the J end lost 6 bases, and 14 bases lay between the germline ends. CDR3 amino acids: CASSKRQFGQPQHF. The CDR3, as DNA: TGTGCCAGCAGTAAAAGACAGTTTGGTCAGCCCCAGCATTTT.

As regards this clone: The sample contains more than one DNA sequence encoding this CDR3. The chain has TRBV9 and TRBJ1-3, with a possible D match to TRBD1 (5 bases). Trimming removed 2 bases at V and 2 bases at J, with 8 bases between. Per the germline V gene, CDR1 is SGDLS and CDR2 is YYNGEE. The length of the CDR3 is 14 residues. CDR3 sequence: CASSVGTAGNTIYF. CDR3 nucleotide sequence: TGTGCCAGCAGCGTTGGGACCGCTGGAAACACCATATATTTT.

The chain couples TRBV12-3 or TRBV12-4 to TRBJ1-1; the D is unclear. This CDR3 region has 11 residues. V was pared by 6 bases and J by 9 bases, with 11 bases between. CDR3 coding DNA: TGTGCCAGCAGCTTAATAGGCCAAGCTTTCTTT. This encodes CASSLIGQAFF.

The chain joins TRBV2 to TRBJ1-1; 8 nucleotides align to TRBD1. The CDR3 is 16 amino acids. V dropped 7 bases and J dropped 5; count of bases not matched to a gene: 15. In germline, CDR1 is SNHLY, CDR2 FYNNEI. The CDR3 nucleotides are TGTGCCAGCAAAATGCAGGGGGCTGCGCTTGGAACTGAAGCTTTCTTT. Encoded protein: CASKMQGAALGTEAFF.

The chain has TRBV11-2 and TRBJ2-7; perhaps TRBD1 as D (6 bases). Germline CDR1 SGHAT, CDR2 FQNNGV. V was pared by 10 bases and J by 3 bases, with 16 bases between. The CDR3 sequence is 13 residues long. The CDR3 protein is CAISRDTNYEQYF. The CDR3 DNA follows: TGTGCCATAAGCCGGGACACAAACTACGAGCAGTACTTC.

The chain couples TRBV12-3 or TRBV12-4 to TRBJ1-2; D remains ambiguous. V was cut by 4 bases and J by 1 base, with 7 bases left in between. The CDR3 totals 13 residues. Written as DNA, the CDR3 is TGTGCCAGCAGTTCAACAATTAACTATGGCTACACCTTC. It translates to CASSSTINYGYTF.

This chain joins TRBV11-2 and TRBJ2-5; D may be TRBD2 (5 bases). Germline lookup yields CDR1 SGHAT and CDR2 FQNNGV. V lost 4 bases and J 2 bases, leaving 14 bases between the germline ends. The CDR3 is 15 amino acids. CDR3 in DNA: TGTGCCAGCAGCTCTTCGAGGGTAGCTCAAGAGACCCAGTACTTC. It yields the protein CASSSSRVAQETQYF.

The count of this clone is one. The genes are TRBV7-3 and TRBJ2-2; 10 bases are shared with TRBD1. The germline V gene encodes CDR1 SGHTA and CDR2 FQGTGA. The CDR3 is made up of 16 amino acids. The V segment lost 5 bases and the J segment 8 bases; nucleotides outside the gene matches: 11. In nucleotides, the CDR3 is TGTGCCAGCAGCCCTGGGACAGGGGTTACGGGAGGGGAGCTGTTTTTT. Translating it yields CASSPGTGVTGGELFF.

V gene TRBV30 combines with J gene TRBJ1-2; TRBD1 matches at 7 bases. The V and J ends lost 2 bases and 0 bases, in that order; junction bases with no gene match: 3. CDR1 is GTSNPN, CDR2 SVGIG, per germline (reference sequence). The CDR3 extends over 14 amino acids. CDR3 amino acids: CAWSRDRPNYGYTF. CDR3 DNA: TGTGCCTGGAGTAGGGACAGACCTAACTATGGCTACACCTTC.

V is TRBV7-3 and J is TRBJ1-2; the match to TRBD1 covers 11 bases. Germline V CDR1 and CDR2: SGHTA, FQGTGA. This CDR3 is built from 14 residues. The trim removed 1 base at V and 10 bases at J, leaving 5 bases unmatched. The CDR3 is CASSLSGTGGDYTF. The CDR3 DNA reads TGTGCCAGCAGCTTAAGTGGGACAGGGGGTGACTACACCTTC. Filled out from reference TRBV7-3 and TRBJ1-2, the complete variable domain reads GAGVSQTPSNKVTEKGKYVELRCDPISGHTALYWYRQSLGQGPEFLIYFQGTGAADDSGLPNDRFFAVRPEGSVSTLKIQRTERGDSAVYLCASSLSGTGGDYTFGSGTRLTVV.

The chain combines TRBV29-1 with TRBJ2-2; possibly TRBD1 for D (5 bases). The CDR3 has 14 residues. Germline V gene sequence: CDR1 SQVTM, CDR2 ANQGSEA. V dropped 3 bases and J dropped 6 bases, with 14 bases sitting between them. CDR3 residues: CSVDSRDGSGELFF. The DNA for the CDR3 is TGCAGCGTTGATAGCAGGGATGGTTCCGGGGAGCTGTTTTTT.

This rearrangement joins TRBV6-1 to TRBJ2-2, with 7 nucleotides matching TRBD1. With 4 bases clipped from V and 1 base from J, the junction kept 6 bases outside the gene matches. The germline V gene has CDR1 MNHNS and CDR2 SASEGT. The CDR3 has 16 amino acids. CDR3 amino acids: CASSVRDRLNTGELFF. CDR3 nucleotides: TGTGCCAGCAGTGTCCGGGACAGATTGAACACCGGGGAGCTGTTTTTT.

The chain uses TRBV24-1 and TRBJ2-7; 7 nucleotides line up with TRBD1. The CDR3 has 12 residues. The J segment lost 4 bases and the V segment lost 4 bases, leaving 0 bases of the junction unmatched. Germline CDR1 and CDR2: KGHDR and SFDVKD. The CDR3 sequence: CATSETGYEQYF. The CDR3 coding sequence is TGTGCCACCAGTGAGACAGGGTACGAGCAGTACTTC.

The chain uses TRBV3-1 (or the pseudogene TRBV3-2) and TRBJ1-2; 8 nucleotides line up with TRBD1. CDR1 and CDR2 from the germline V gene are LGHDT and YNNKEL (reference sequence). V was pared by 0 bases and J by 3 bases, with 6 bases of the junction left unmatched. The CDR3 runs 16 residues. The CDR3 reads CASSQDWAGGHYGYTF. For the CDR3, the DNA is TGTGCCAGCAGCCAAGATTGGGCAGGGGGCCACTATGGCTACACCTTC.

The V and J genes are TRBV12-5 and TRBJ2-3; 7 bases align to TRBD1. J lost 2 bases, V lost 6 bases, and 8 bases had no gene match. Germline CDR1 LGHNT, CDR2 FRNRAP. The CDR3 spans 15 residues. The CDR3 region has the DNA TGTGCTAGTGGCTCGACAGGGTCTTACACAGATACGCAGTATTTT. Protein sequence: CASGSTGSYTDTQYF. Looking up the rest from reference TRBV12-5 and TRBJ2-3 gives the full variable domain: DARVTQTPRHKVTEMGQEVTMRCQPILGHNTVFWYRQTMMQGLELLAYFRNRAPLDDSGMPKDRFSAEMPDATLATLKIQPSEPRDSAVYFCASGSTGSYTDTQYFGPGTRLTVL.

Comments on this clone: The sample contains more than one DNA sequence encoding this CDR3. The chain uses TRBV30 and TRBJ1-2, with D perhaps matching TRBD1 (5 bases). Germline CDR1 reads GTSNPN; CDR2 reads SVGIG (reference sequence). This CDR3 is built from 11 residues. Trimming stripped 5 bases from V and 3 bases from J, with 7 bases between. The DNA for the CDR3 is TGTGCCTGGGGCAGGGACTATGGCTACACCTTC. Translating gives CAWGRDYGYTF.

This clone was observed a handful of times. The chain uses TRBV29-1 and TRBJ2-1; no clear D. Germline V gene lookup returns CDR1 SQVTM and CDR2 ANQGSEA. This CDR3 comprises 15 residues. V was shortened by 4 bases and J by 2 bases, with 15 bases between the two germline ends. The CDR3 is CSVGGSAGPYNEQFF. The CDR3 DNA follows: TGCAGCGTTGGAGGATCGGCAGGTCCCTACAATGAGCAGTTCTTC.

V usage is TRBV12-3 or TRBV12-4 and J usage is TRBJ2-3; D ambiguous. The CDR3 runs 13 residues. The ends were cut back, 3 bases at V and 4 bases at J, with 8 bases in the middle. This chain's CDR3 is CASSLRAADTQYF. The CDR3 coding sequence is TGTGCCAGCAGTTTGCGCGCTGCAGATACGCAGTATTTT.

The V call is TRBV12-5, the J call TRBJ2-7, with TRBD1 identical over 9 bases. CDR1 and CDR2 from the germline V gene are LGHNT and FRNRAP. The CDR3 spans 16 residues. With 5 bases clipped from V and 1 base from J, the junction kept 9 bases outside the gene matches. The CDR3 nucleotides read TGTGCTAGTGGTCCCAACAGGGGGCTACTATCCTACGAGCAGTACTTC. It specifies CASGPNRGLLSYEQYF.

This rearrangement joins TRBV6-1 to TRBJ1-2, with D tentatively TRBD1 (5 bases). This CDR3 is built from 13 residues. V was shortened by 2 bases and J by 6 bases, with 10 bases between the two germline ends. Germline V gene lookup returns CDR1 MNHNS and CDR2 SASEGT. CDR3 sequence: CASSERQGNGYTF. CDR3 in DNA: TGTGCCAGCAGTGAAAGGCAGGGCAATGGCTACACCTTC.

This clone is a singleton in its sample. The chain uses TRBV7-2 and TRBJ1-4; weak D call: TRBD1 (5 bases). The V and J ends lost 0 bases and 2 bases respectively, with 10 bases between them. Germline V CDR1 and CDR2: SGHTA, FQGNSA. The CDR3 sequence is 16 residues long. The chain's CDR3 is CASSLAGAGTNEKLFF. CDR3 DNA sequence: TGTGCCAGCAGCTTAGCTGGGGCTGGCACTAATGAAAAACTGTTTTTT.

V usage is TRBV7-9 and J usage is TRBJ2-7; 14 nucleotides match TRBD2. Germline V lookup: CDR1 SEHNR, CDR2 FQNEAQ (reference sequence). This CDR3 spans 16 amino acids. V shed 0 bases and J 7 bases; nucleotides not matched to a gene: 5. The CDR3 loop reads CASSLAGLAGVGEQYF. CDR3 DNA: TGTGCCAGCAGCTTAGCGGGACTAGCGGGAGTAGGGGAGCAGTACTTC.

Details on this clone: Other DNA sequences in the same sample also yield this CDR3. The chain links TRBV7-2 to TRBJ1-5; tentative D call: TRBD1 (6 bases). The CDR3 spans 14 residues. Germline-derived CDR1 and CDR2 are SGHTA and FQGNSA. Trimming took off 1 base at V and 4 bases at J, with 8 bases between the two ends. The CDR3 loop reads CASSLGGANQPQHF. The CDR3 DNA reads as TGTGCCAGCAGCTTAGGGGGGGCGAATCAGCCCCAGCATTTT.

The chain recombines TRBV30 with TRBJ1-1, with D uncertain. This CDR3 has 11 residues. Trimming pared 3 bases from V and 11 bases from J, leaving 13 bases between. Germline-derived CDR1 and CDR2 are GTSNPN and SVGIG (reference sequence). CDR3 sequence (DNA): TGTGCCTGGAGAACTGTCCTCCGCGCTTTCTTT. It yields the protein CAWRTVLRAFF.

The V call is TRBV2, the J call TRBJ1-5; 8 bases map to TRBD1. The V gene end was trimmed by 5 bases and the J gene end by 0 bases; junction bases not matched to a gene: 12. The CDR3 length is 18 residues. Germline V gene data show CDR1 as SNHLY and CDR2 as FYNNEI. CDR3 sequence: CASSLPGQAVYSNQPQHF. The CDR3 DNA follows: TGTGCCAGCAGTTTACCGGGACAGGCAGTCTATAGCAATCAGCCCCAGCATTTT.

The rearrangement uses TRBV7-3 and TRBJ2-2; 7 nucleotides agree with TRBD1. Losses at the gene ends were 5 bases for V and 1 base for J; bases not matched to a gene: 1. The germline gives CDR1 SGHTA, CDR2 FQGTGA. The CDR3 totals 14 residues. The DNA of the CDR3 is TGTGCCAGCAGCCGACAGGGGAACACCGGGGAGCTGTTTTTT. Amino acids: CASSRQGNTGELFF. Based on the CDR3 plus reference TRBV7-3 and TRBJ2-2, the full variable domain is GAGVSQTPSNKVTEKGKYVELRCDPISGHTALYWYRQSLGQGPEFLIYFQGTGAADDSGLPNDRFFAVRPEGSVSTLKIQRTERGDSAVYLCASSRQGNTGELFFGEGSRLTVL.

The chain combines TRBV6-1 with TRBJ1-1; unclear D gene. This CDR3 spans 14 amino acids. Germline CDR1 reads MNHNS; CDR2 reads SASEGT. The germline V and J ends were trimmed by 8 bases and 11 bases, with 24 bases remaining between them. Here the CDR3 reads CASPPGGRLEAAFF. Here the CDR3 DNA reads TGTGCCAGCCCCCCGGGCGGGAGGCTTGAAGCGGCTTTCTTT.

The V call is TRBV5-1, the J call TRBJ2-3; TRBD2 agrees at 7 bases. V shed 4 bases, J shed 2 bases, and the junction held 4 bases outside the gene matches. This CDR3 region has 14 residues. From germline, CDR1 is SGHRS and CDR2 YFSETQ. CDR3 protein: CASSMLADTDTQYF. CDR3 nucleotides: TGCGCCAGCAGCATGCTAGCGGACACAGATACGCAGTATTTT.

This clone was recorded once. The chain has TRBV11-2 and TRBJ1-6; D possibly corresponds to TRBD1 (6 bases). This CDR3 region has 14 residues. CDR1 and CDR2 from the germline V gene are SGHAT and FQNNGV. Trimming left V 1 base short and J 14 bases short, with 15 bases between. CDR3 bases: TGTGCCAGCAGCTTAGGCGGACAGTTACAGACCCTCCACTTT. As protein: CASSLGGQLQTLHF.